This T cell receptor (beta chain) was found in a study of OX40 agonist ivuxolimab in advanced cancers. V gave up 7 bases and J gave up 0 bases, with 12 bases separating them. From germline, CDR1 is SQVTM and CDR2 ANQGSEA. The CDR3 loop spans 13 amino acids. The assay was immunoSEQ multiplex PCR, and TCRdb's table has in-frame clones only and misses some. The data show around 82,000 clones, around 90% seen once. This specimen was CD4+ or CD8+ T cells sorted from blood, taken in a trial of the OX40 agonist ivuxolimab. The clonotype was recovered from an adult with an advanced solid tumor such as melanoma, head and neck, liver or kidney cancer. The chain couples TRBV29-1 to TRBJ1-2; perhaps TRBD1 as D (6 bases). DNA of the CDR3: TGCAGCGCCGGGACACGGTCTAACTATGGCTACACCTTC. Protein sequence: CSAGTRSNYGYTF.